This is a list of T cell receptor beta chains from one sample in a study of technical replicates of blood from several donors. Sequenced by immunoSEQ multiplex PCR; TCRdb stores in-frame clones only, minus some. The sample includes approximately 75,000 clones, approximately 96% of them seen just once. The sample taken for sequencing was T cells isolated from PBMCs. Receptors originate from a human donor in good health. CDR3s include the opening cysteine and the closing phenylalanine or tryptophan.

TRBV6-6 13 CASSYLGNTEAFF
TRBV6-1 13 CASSDRGLDGYTF
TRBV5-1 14 CASSWAANTGELFF
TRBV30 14 CAWSLGLADNEQFF
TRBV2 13 CASKITGGAGYTF
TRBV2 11 CASEANEKLFF
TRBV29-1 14 CSVDRLAGINEQFF
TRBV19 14 CASSIRGGYTEAFF
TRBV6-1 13 CASLDSGSQPQHF
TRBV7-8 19 CASSLRFPRPGQGANEQFF
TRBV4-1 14 CASSGRTRDTEAFF
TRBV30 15 CAWSVKGAPRDGYTF
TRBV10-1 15 CASSESVLSATEAFF
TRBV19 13 CASSIEQSTEAFF
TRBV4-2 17 CASSQVLGGPGTGELFF
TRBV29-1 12 CSVERRYNEQFF
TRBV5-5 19 CASSGAGALANSYNSPLHF
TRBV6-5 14 CASSWGTGVLEQYF
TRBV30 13 CAWTGLAWETQYF
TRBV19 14 CASSPAGNQETQYF
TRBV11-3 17 CASGKESREIGSTGYTF
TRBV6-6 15 CASSYRLAGDDEQFF
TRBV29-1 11 CSVDLGYEQYF
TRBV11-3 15 CASSFRTGERETQYF